This T cell receptor beta chain originates from a study of tumor and adjacent non-tumor tissue in lung cancer. Study results and limitations: Tumor repertoires had a smaller top 100 clone share than normal lung.

Germline CDR1 SEHNR, CDR2 FQNEAQ (reference sequence). This CDR3 region has 12 residues. The template was RNA from unsorted bulk tissue. This non-tumor lung sample came from over 3 cm beyond the tumor edge. As regards this clonotype: Its cognate antigen is unknown. A much larger clone is a single base away; this may be a read error.

TCRbeta libraries were built with three rounds of nested PCR, modified from ARM-PCR. Via MiXCR, TCRdb re-called the multiplex PCR reads, giving one row per CDR3 protein. Of over 100,000 distinct CDR3 sequences listed, about 61% were seen once; the top ten hold around 20%. The sequenced sample consisted of distant non-tumor lung tissue. The rearrangement links TRBV7-9 to TRBJ2-3; D is unresolved. The origin of this receptor is a man aged 55 to 70 with non-small cell lung cancer. CDR3 sequence: CANSRYTDTQYF. DNA of the CDR3: TGTGCCAACAGCCGTTATACAGATACGCAGTATTTT.